This T cell receptor (beta chain) was documented in a study of cytotoxic CD8 clonotypes in ibrutinib-treated CLL. Across the study: Investigators reported some 25 partial and 2 complete responses; after median around 63 months, roughly 15 patients remained remitted and roughly 12 progressed. The response samples were taken once patients had been treated for a median of approximately 12 months, range 6 to 36. General observations from the study: While tracking circulating CD8+ T-cell counts, baseline clonality exceeded that of age-matched healthy donors. Under therapy, public clonotypes either contracted or stayed stable, and they were uncommon.

As regards this clone: Its specificity is not known.

TCRdb keeps only in-frame clones here, not all; method: immunoSEQ multiplex PCR. The table records nearly 85,000 clones, more than 75% of them present only once. The source material was PBMCs, sampled after 12 months of ibrutinib treatment. This clonotype was sampled from a human donor with chronic lymphocytic leukemia.

Here the CDR3 reads CASSPRKRAGKNIQYF. CDR3 nucleotide sequence: TGTGCCAGCTCACCACGTAAGAGAGCAGGGAAAAACATTCAGTACTTC. V and J are TRBV18 and TRBJ2-4; D perhaps matches TRBD1 (5 bases). This CDR3 has 16 amino acids. Trimming stripped 1 base from V and 4 bases from J, with 14 bases between. The germline gives CDR1 KGHSH, CDR2 LQKENI.